The 13 T cell receptor beta chains below come from one sample, sequenced in a study of blood T cell repertoires in COVID-19 (dated by TCRdb to 2019 to 2021). The library was prepared using the immunoSEQ multiplex PCR assay. In TCRdb, the immuneACCESS table is reduced to in-frame sequences with V and J assigned. These tables do not hold every clone; where another copy was compared, an unresolved V gene accounts for under half, and the others remain unexplained. This sample lists roughly 85,000 clones; about nine tenths were detected once. 25% to 30% of the sample is taken by the ten largest. Sequencing was performed on peripheral blood. The receptors originated from a man aged 45-60 years with active or convalescent COVID-19.

This clone was observed a handful of times. This chain uses TRBV20-1 with TRBJ2-7; TRBD1 agrees at 9 bases. This CDR3 has 11 residues. The V segment lost 4 bases and the J segment 10 bases; nucleotides outside the gene matches: 5. In germline, CDR1 is DFQATT, CDR2 SNEGSKA (reference sequence). CDR3 region: CSATDRGIQYF. The CDR3 region has the DNA TGCAGTGCTACGGACAGGGGCATACAGTACTTC.

The chain is built from TRBV5-1 and TRBJ2-1; the D gene is possibly TRBD1 (6 bases). Germline CDR1 and CDR2: SGHRS and YFSETQ. V was shortened by 3 bases and J by 3 bases, with 16 bases between the two germline ends. The CDR3 is 16 residues long. CDR3 sequence reads: CASSSPDRGGYNEQFF. CDR3 nucleotide sequence: TGCGCCAGCAGCTCGCCGGACAGAGGAGGCTACAATGAGCAGTTCTTC.

The genes are TRBV11-2 and TRBJ2-2, with no clear D. This CDR3 is built from 16 residues. V lost 1 base and J lost 3, with 12 bases in between. Germline values: CDR1 SGHAT, CDR2 FQNNGV. CDR3 nucleotides: TGTGCCAGCAGCTTAGTGTCCGGGTATGACACCGGGGAGCTGTTTTTT. This sequence encodes CASSLVSGYDTGELFF.

The chain carries TRBV30 and TRBJ2-5; D is undetermined. The length of the CDR3 is 14 residues. V shed 1 base and J shed 2 bases, with 11 bases lying between them. Germline lookup yields CDR1 GTSNPN and CDR2 SVGIG (reference sequence). This CDR3 reads CAWSGISRQETQYF. Written as DNA, the CDR3 is TGTGCCTGGAGTGGAATTAGCCGACAAGAGACCCAGTACTTC.

This chain joins TRBV2 and TRBJ1-6; D unresolved. The V gene's germline CDR1 is SNHLY and CDR2 FYNNEI. This CDR3 has 14 amino acids. V lost 3 bases to trimming and J lost 10 bases, with 13 bases between them. In DNA, the CDR3 is TGTGCCAGCAGTGAGGGCCGGACGGGATCACCCCTCCACTTT. Amino acids: CASSEGRTGSPLHF.

The V gene is TRBV28, the J gene TRBJ1-2; 7 bases fit TRBD1. Germline V CDR1 and CDR2: MDHEN, SYDVKM. This CDR3 has 14 residues. The V gene end was trimmed by 5 bases and the J gene end by 4 bases; junction bases not matched to a gene: 7. Written as DNA, the CDR3 is TGTGCCAGCAGTCGCACAGGGGTAGGCTATGGCTACACCTTC. It encodes CASSRTGVGYGYTF.

This clone was seen a handful of times. This chain's CDR3 is CASNPSDSFSTDTQYF. The DNA of the CDR3 is TGTGCCAGTAATCCCTCGGACAGCTTTAGCACAGATACGCAGTATTTT. The rearrangement joins TRBV19 to TRBJ2-3, with D possibly matching TRBD1 (6 bases). V lost 7 bases, J lost 0 bases, and 17 bases lay in between. Germline V gene data show CDR1 as LNHDA and CDR2 as SQIVND (reference sequence). The length of the CDR3 is 16 residues. Full variable domain (remainder filled in from reference TRBV19 and TRBJ2-3): DGGITQSPKYLFRKEGQNVTLSCEQNLNHDAMYWYRQDPGQGLRLIYYSQIVNDFQKGDIAEGYSVSREKKESFPLTVTSAQKNPTAFYLCASNPSDSFSTDTQYFGPGTRLTVL.

This clone was found once. The chain employs TRBV19 and TRBJ1-5; D is perhaps TRBD1 (5 bases). The length of the CDR3 is 14 residues. Trimming pared 4 bases from V and 4 bases from J, leaving 11 bases between. CDR1 is LNHDA and CDR2 is SQIVND in the germline V gene (reference sequence). The CDR3 sequence is CASSTRTRNQPQHF. CDR3 coding DNA: TGTGCCAGTAGTACACGGACAAGAAATCAGCCCCAGCATTTT.

The chain links TRBV2 to TRBJ2-5, with 13 bases fitting TRBD2. The trim removed 6 bases at V and 5 bases at J, leaving 3 bases unmatched. Germline V gene lookup returns CDR1 SNHLY and CDR2 FYNNEI. The CDR3 extends over 14 amino acids. The CDR3 spells CASRPTSGGETQYF. Written as DNA, the CDR3 is TGTGCCAGCAGACCGACTAGCGGGGGGGAGACCCAGTACTTC.

The chain couples TRBV3-1 (or the pseudogene TRBV3-2) to TRBJ2-5, with TRBD2 matching over 10 bases. The ends lost 5 bases at V and 0 bases at J; junction bases unmatched: 9. Germline lookup yields CDR1 LGHDT and CDR2 YNNKEL (reference sequence). The CDR3 covers 17 residues. The DNA of the CDR3 is TGTGCCAGCAGCAGGAACAGGACTAGCGGATACCAAGAGACCCAGTACTTC. It specifies CASSRNRTSGYQETQYF.

V usage is TRBV12-3 or TRBV12-4 and J usage is TRBJ2-2, with 7 bases aligning to TRBD2. The CDR3 spans 13 residues. Trimming took 4 bases from V and 8 from J; bases not matched to a gene: 4. The CDR3 DNA sequence: TGTGCCAGCAGTTATGGGGAGGGAGGGGAGCTGTTTTTT. Its protein is CASSYGEGGELFF.

The chain couples TRBV30 to TRBJ1-4, with 10 bases that match TRBD1. Germline trimming cut 5 bases from V and 3 bases from J; bases unmatched to any gene: 6. The germline V gene has CDR1 GTSNPN and CDR2 SVGIG (reference sequence). There are 15 residues in the CDR3. CDR3 nucleotide sequence: TGTGCCTGGGGGGACAGGGGTTTAGCTAATGAAAAACTGTTTTTT. This translates into CAWGDRGLANEKLFF.

This clone was recorded once. The chain joins TRBV12-5 to TRBJ1-2; possible D gene TRBD1, 5 bases. V lost 5 bases and J lost 6, with 10 bases in between. The CDR3 has 12 amino acids. Germline CDR1 LGHNT, CDR2 FRNRAP. CDR3 sequence: CASGTSGDGYTF. As DNA, the CDR3 is TGTGCTAGTGGTACCTCGGGGGATGGCTACACCTTC.